Below are 14 T cell receptor beta chains sequenced from a single sample in a study of cytomegalovirus exposure and HLA in healthy donors. The PCR employed 60 Vbeta primers together with 13 Jbeta primers. Assay used: immunoSEQ multiplex PCR; TCRdb lists only in-frame clones, some missing. The repertoire has about 73,000 clones, over 60% of them found once; the top ten carry approximately 1.1%. Sequencing was performed on PBMCs. These receptors all stem from a male donor in good health and CMV-seronegative.

The rearrangement joins TRBV18 to TRBJ1-1; D is uncertain. From germline, CDR1 is KGHSH and CDR2 LQKENI. This CDR3 is built from 11 residues. V was cut by 2 bases and J by 6 bases, with 4 bases left in between. The CDR3 DNA reads TGTGCCAGCTCACCAGGGCCTGAAGCTTTCTTT. The encoded protein is CASSPGPEAFF.

V is TRBV7-2 and J is TRBJ1-2, with TRBD1 matching 7 bases. CDR3 length: 14 amino acids. The ends lost 0 bases at V and 4 bases at J; junction bases unmatched: 2. CDR1 is SGHTA and CDR2 is FQGNSA in the germline V gene. The CDR3 here is CASSLAAGGYGYTF. The CDR3 nucleotides read TGTGCCAGCAGCTTAGCGGCAGGGGGCTATGGCTACACCTTC.

This clone is a singleton in its sample. This rearrangement joins TRBV4-2 to TRBJ2-7; 10 bases are shared with TRBD2. The CDR3 consists of 15 residues. The junction had 4 bases not matched to a gene; V was cut back by 4 bases and J by 1 base. Germline V gene data show CDR1 as LGHNA and CDR2 as YNFKEQ. The chain's CDR3 is CASSRGLAESYEQYF. CDR3 coding DNA: TGTGCCAGCAGCCGAGGACTAGCGGAGTCCTACGAGCAGTACTTC.

DNA for the CDR3: TGTGCCAGCAGCTCCCAGAGTACTAGCATCACAGATACGCAGTATTTT. Translation: CASSSQSTSITDTQYF. The chain joins TRBV13 to TRBJ2-3, with TRBD2 as a possible D gene (6 bases). The CDR3 loop spans 16 amino acids. Germline assignment: CDR1 PRHDT and CDR2 FYEKMQ (reference sequence). Deletions cut 4 bases from V and 2 bases from J, with 16 bases between.

The rearrangement joins TRBV7-8 to TRBJ1-1, with TRBD1 as a possible D gene (5 bases). Trimming removed 3 bases from V and 3 bases from J, with 11 bases in between. This CDR3 spans 14 amino acids. Germline values: CDR1 SGHVS, CDR2 FQNEAQ. Here the CDR3 DNA reads TGTGCCAGCAGCTTCCGGGAGGGGCACACTGAAGCTTTCTTT. Its protein product is CASSFREGHTEAFF. The full variable domain, in which reference TRBV7-8 and TRBJ1-1 provide the parts outside the CDR3, is GAGVSQSPRYKVAKRGQDVALRCDPISGHVSLFWYQQALGQGPEFLTYFQNEAQLDKSGLPSDRFFAERPEGSVSTLKIQRTQQEDSAVYLCASSFREGHTEAFFGQGTRLTVV.

This clone has a handful of counts. The V gene is TRBV5-6, the J gene TRBJ1-5, with D unresolved. V was shortened by 1 base and J by 2 bases, with 7 bases between the two germline ends. The germline V gene encodes CDR1 SGHDT and CDR2 YYEEEE. CDR3 length: 14 residues. CDR3 region: CASSLTAGNQPQHF. The CDR3 nucleotides read TGTGCCAGCAGCTTGACTGCGGGCAATCAGCCCCAGCATTTT.

The rearrangement uses TRBV27 and TRBJ1-2, with 7 nucleotides matching TRBD1. The germline CDR1 and CDR2 sequences are MNHEY and SMNVEV (reference sequence). The V and J ends lost 6 bases and 4 bases, in that order; junction bases with no gene match: 17. This CDR3 contains 17 residues. The CDR3 DNA follows: TGTGCCAGCAGCAAATCGACAGGGCCTTTCGGAGGCTATGGCTACACCTTC. Translating it yields CASSKSTGPFGGYGYTF.

The rearrangement links TRBV11-2 to TRBJ1-1; a possible D gene is TRBD1 (6 bases). Per the germline V gene, CDR1 is SGHAT and CDR2 is FQNNGV. V was clipped by 5 bases and J by 1 base, with 8 bases between them. CDR3 length: 13 amino acids. CDR3 nucleotide sequence: TGTGCCAGCAGCCAGGACAGGAACACTGAAGCTTTCTTT. Translation gives CASSQDRNTEAFF. Full variable domain (rest looked up from reference TRBV11-2 and TRBJ1-1): EAGVAQSPRYKIIEKRQSVAFWCNPISGHATLYWYQQILGQGPKLLIQFQNNGVVDDSQLPKDRFSAERLKGVDSTLKIQPAKLEDSAVYLCASSQDRNTEAFFGQGTRLTVV.

The chain is built from TRBV7-9 and TRBJ2-1; D perhaps matches TRBD2 (6 bases). This CDR3 contains 13 residues. Germline values: CDR1 SEHNR, CDR2 FQNEAQ (reference sequence). V gave up 5 bases and J gave up 7 bases, with 12 bases separating them. CDR3 in amino acids: CASSRGGENEQFF. CDR3 DNA sequence: TGTGCCAGCAGCCGTGGAGGGGAGAATGAGCAGTTCTTC.

The V and J genes are TRBV19 and TRBJ2-1; the D gene is possibly TRBD2 (5 bases). Germline assignment: CDR1 LNHDA and CDR2 SQIVND (reference sequence). Trimming stripped 7 bases from V and 4 bases from J, with 17 bases between. The CDR3 sequence is 15 residues long. The CDR3 reads CASTRTAGGYNEQFF. The CDR3 DNA follows: TGTGCCAGTACCCGTACGGCGGGCGGGTACAATGAGCAGTTCTTC.

This chain uses TRBV6-1 with TRBJ1-3; 7 bases map to TRBD1. V gave up 4 bases and J gave up 4 bases; unmatched junction bases: 4. Germline V gives CDR1 MNHNS, CDR2 SASEGT. The CDR3 totals 14 residues. The DNA of the CDR3 is TGTGCCAGCAGTGGTACAGGGGTGGGAAACACCATATATTTT. This gives the protein CASSGTGVGNTIYF.

This clone occurred a few times. The chain is built from TRBV5-4 and TRBJ1-4; D is perhaps TRBD1 (6 bases). Germline-derived CDR1 and CDR2 are SGHNT and YYREEE (reference sequence). V was trimmed by 6 bases and J by 5 bases, leaving 14 bases between them. The CDR3 totals 14 residues. The CDR3 region is CASTKGGENEKLFF. CDR3 DNA sequence: TGTGCCAGCACTAAAGGGGGTGAGAATGAAAAACTGTTTTTT.

This clone appeared a few times. The V call is TRBV5-5, the J call TRBJ1-4, with TRBD1 matching 7 bases. The CDR3 spans 16 residues. V lost 0 bases and J lost 5; bases outside the gene matches: 7. The V gene's germline CDR1 is SGHKS and CDR2 YYEKEE (reference sequence). The CDR3 nucleotides are TGTGCCAGCAGCTTGGGGGGGACAGACCGAAATGAAAAACTGTTTTTT. It yields the protein CASSLGGTDRNEKLFF.

The chain has TRBV7-8 and TRBJ1-4; TRBD1 aligns across 7 bases. Germline V gene lookup returns CDR1 SGHVS and CDR2 FQNEAQ. This CDR3 has 16 residues. V gave up 1 base and J gave up 5 bases; unmatched junction bases: 7. Here the CDR3 reads CASSLEVPTGNEKLFF. The CDR3 nucleotides read TGTGCCAGCAGCTTAGAGGTACCGACAGGGAATGAAAAACTGTTTTTT.